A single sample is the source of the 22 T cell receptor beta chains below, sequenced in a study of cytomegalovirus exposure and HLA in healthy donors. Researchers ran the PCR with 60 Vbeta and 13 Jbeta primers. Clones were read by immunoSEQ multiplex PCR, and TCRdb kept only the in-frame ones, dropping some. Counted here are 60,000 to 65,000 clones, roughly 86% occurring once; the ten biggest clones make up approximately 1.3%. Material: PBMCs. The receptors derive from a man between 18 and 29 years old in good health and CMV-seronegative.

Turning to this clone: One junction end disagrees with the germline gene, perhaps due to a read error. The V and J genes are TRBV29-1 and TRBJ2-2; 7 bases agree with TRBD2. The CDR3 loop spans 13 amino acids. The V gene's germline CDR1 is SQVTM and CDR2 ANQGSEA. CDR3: CNVGTTNTGELFF. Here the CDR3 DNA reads TGCAACGTTGGGACTACGAACACCGGGGAGCTGTTTTTT.

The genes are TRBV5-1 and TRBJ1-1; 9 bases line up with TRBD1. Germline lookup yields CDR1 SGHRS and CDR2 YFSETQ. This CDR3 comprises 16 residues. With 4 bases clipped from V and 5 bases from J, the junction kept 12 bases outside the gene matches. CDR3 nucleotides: TGCGCCAGCAGCGTTGAGACCGGGACAGGGAGAACTGAAGCTTTCTTT. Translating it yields CASSVETGTGRTEAFF.

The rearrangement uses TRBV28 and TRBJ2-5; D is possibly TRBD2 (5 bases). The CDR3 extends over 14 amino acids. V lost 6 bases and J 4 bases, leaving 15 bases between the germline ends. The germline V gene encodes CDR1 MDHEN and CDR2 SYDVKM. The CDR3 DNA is TGTGCCAGCAGGGATGCTAAAGGAGGAGAGACCCAGTACTTC. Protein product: CASRDAKGGETQYF. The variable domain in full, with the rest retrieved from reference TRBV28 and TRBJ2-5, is DVKVTQSSRYLVKRTGEKVFLECVQDMDHENMFWYRQDPGLGLRLIYFSYDVKMKEKGDIPEGYSVSREKKERFSLILESASTNQTSMYLCASRDAKGGETQYFGPGTRLLVL.

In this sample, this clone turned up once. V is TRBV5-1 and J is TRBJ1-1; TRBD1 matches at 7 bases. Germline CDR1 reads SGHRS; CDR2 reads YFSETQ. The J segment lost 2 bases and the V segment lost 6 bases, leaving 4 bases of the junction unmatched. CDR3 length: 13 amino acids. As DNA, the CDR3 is TGCGCCAGCACCCGGGACAGAAACACTGAAGCTTTCTTT. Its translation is CASTRDRNTEAFF.

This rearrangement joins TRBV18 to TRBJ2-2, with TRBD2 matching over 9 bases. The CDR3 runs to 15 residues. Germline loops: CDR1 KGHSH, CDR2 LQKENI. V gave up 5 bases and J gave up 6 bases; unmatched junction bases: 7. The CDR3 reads CASSSAGGPPGELFF. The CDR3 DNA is TGTGCCAGCTCATCCGCGGGGGGGCCACCCGGGGAGCTGTTTTTT.

The DNA for the CDR3 is TGTGCCAGCAGCTTCCGGGACAGGGGAGGGGAGCAGTACTTC. Amino acids: CASSFRDRGGEQYF. The V and J genes are TRBV7-9 and TRBJ2-7; 10 bases are a match to TRBD1. This CDR3 is built from 14 residues. Trimming took 3 bases from V and 7 from J; bases not matched to a gene: 6. The germline gives CDR1 SEHNR, CDR2 FQNEAQ (reference sequence).

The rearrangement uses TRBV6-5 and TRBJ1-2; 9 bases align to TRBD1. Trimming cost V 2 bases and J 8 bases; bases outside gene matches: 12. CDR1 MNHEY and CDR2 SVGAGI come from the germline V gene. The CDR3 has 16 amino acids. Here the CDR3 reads CASSYLQGGTGSGYTF. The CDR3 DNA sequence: TGTGCCAGCAGTTACCTCCAGGGGGGGACAGGGTCCGGCTACACCTTC.

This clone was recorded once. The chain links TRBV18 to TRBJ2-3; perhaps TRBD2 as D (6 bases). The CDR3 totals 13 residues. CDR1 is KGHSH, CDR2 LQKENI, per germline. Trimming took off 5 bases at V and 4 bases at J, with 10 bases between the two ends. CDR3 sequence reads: CASSGGVADTQYF. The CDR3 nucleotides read TGTGCCAGCTCAGGCGGGGTCGCAGATACGCAGTATTTT. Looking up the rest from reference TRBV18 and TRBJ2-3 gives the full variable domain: NAGVMQNPRHLVRRRGQEARLRCSPMKGHSHVYWYRQLPEEGLKFMVYLQKENIIDESGMPKERFSAEFPKEGPSILRIQQVVRGDSAAYFCASSGGVADTQYFGPGTRLTVL.

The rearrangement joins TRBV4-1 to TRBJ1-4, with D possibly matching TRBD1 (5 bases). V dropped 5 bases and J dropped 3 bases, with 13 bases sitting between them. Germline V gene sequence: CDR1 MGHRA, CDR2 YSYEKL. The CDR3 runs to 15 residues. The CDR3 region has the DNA TGCGCCAGCAGCGCCAGGGTAGGACCTAATGAAAAACTGTTTTTT. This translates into CASSARVGPNEKLFF.

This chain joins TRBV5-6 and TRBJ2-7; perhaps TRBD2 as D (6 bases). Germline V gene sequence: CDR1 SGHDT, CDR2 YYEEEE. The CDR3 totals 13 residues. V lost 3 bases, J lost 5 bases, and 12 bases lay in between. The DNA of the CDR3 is TGTGCCAGCAGCTACCGGGAGCGGAACGAGCAGTACTTC. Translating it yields CASSYRERNEQYF.

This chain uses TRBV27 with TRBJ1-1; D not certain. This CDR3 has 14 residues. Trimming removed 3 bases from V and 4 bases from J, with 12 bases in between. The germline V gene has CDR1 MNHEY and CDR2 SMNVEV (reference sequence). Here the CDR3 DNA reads TGTGCCAGCAGTTTTGGGTCCCGCGGCACTGAAGCTTTCTTT. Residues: CASSFGSRGTEAFF.

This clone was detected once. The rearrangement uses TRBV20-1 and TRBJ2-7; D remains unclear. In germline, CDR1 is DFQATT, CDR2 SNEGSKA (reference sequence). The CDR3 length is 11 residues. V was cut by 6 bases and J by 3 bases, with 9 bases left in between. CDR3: CSAMTNYEQYF. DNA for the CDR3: TGCAGTGCCATGACAAACTACGAGCAGTACTTC.

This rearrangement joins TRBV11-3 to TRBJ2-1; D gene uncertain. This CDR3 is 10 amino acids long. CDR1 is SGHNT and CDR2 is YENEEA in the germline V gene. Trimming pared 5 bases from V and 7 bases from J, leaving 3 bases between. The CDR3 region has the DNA TGTGCCAGCAGCGAGAATGAGCAGTTCTTC. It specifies CASSENEQFF.

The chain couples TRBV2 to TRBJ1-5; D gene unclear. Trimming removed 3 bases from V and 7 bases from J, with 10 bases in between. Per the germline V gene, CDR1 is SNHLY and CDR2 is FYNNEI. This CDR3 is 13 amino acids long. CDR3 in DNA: TGTGCCAGCAGTGAGAAGGAGGACCAGCCCCAGCATTTT. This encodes CASSEKEDQPQHF.

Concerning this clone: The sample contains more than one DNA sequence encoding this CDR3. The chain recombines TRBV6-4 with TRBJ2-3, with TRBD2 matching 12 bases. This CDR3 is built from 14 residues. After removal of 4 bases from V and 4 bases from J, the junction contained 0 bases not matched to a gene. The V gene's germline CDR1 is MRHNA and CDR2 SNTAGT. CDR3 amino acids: CASSASGGADTQYF. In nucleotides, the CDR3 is TGTGCCAGCAGTGCTAGCGGGGGGGCAGATACGCAGTATTTT.

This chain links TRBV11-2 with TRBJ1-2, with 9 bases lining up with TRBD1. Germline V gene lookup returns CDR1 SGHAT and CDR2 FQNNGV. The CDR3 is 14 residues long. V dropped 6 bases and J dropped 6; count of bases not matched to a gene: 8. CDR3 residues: CASSFGTGTHGYTF. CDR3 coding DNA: TGTGCCAGCAGTTTTGGGACAGGGACCCATGGCTACACCTTC.

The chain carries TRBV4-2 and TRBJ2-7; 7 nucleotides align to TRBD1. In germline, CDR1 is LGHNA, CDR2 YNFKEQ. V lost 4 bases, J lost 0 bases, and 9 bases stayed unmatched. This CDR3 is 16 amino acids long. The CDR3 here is CASSRETGRSSYEQYF. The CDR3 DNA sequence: TGTGCCAGCAGCCGGGAGACAGGGCGTTCCTCCTACGAGCAGTACTTC.

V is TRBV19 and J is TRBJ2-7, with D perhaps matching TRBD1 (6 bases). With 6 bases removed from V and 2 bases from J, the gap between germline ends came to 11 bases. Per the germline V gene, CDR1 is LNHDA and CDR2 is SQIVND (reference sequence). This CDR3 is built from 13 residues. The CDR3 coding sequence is TGTGCCAGTAGCCTGCAGGGGACCTACGAGCAGTACTTC. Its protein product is CASSLQGTYEQYF. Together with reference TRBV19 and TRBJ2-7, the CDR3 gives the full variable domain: DGGITQSPKYLFRKEGQNVTLSCEQNLNHDAMYWYRQDPGQGLRLIYYSQIVNDFQKGDIAEGYSVSREKKESFPLTVTSAQKNPTAFYLCASSLQGTYEQYFGPGTRLTVT.

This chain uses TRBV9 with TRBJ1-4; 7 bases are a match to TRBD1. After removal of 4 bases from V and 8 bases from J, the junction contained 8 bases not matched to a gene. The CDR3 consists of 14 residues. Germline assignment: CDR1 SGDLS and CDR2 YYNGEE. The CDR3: CASSQTGYDEKLFF. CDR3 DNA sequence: TGTGCCAGCAGCCAGACAGGGTACGACGAAAAACTGTTTTTT.

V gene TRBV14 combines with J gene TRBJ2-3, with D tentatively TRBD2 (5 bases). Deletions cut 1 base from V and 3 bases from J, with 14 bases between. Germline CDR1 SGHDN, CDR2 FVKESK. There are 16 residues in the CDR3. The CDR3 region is CASSQAGGFRTDTQYF. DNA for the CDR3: TGTGCCAGCAGCCAAGCGGGCGGGTTTCGGACAGATACGCAGTATTTT. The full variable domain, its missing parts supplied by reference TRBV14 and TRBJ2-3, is EAGVTQFPSHSVIEKGQTVTLRCDPISGHDNLYWYRRVMGKEIKFLLHFVKESKQDESGMPNNRFLAERTGGTYSTLKVQPAELEDSGVYFCASSQAGGFRTDTQYFGPGTRLTVL.

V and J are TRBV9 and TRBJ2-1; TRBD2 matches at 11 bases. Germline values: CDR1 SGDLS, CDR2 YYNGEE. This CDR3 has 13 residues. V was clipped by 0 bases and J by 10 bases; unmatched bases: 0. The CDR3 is CASSVGLAGEQFF. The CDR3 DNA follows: TGTGCCAGCAGCGTAGGACTAGCGGGGGAGCAGTTCTTC.

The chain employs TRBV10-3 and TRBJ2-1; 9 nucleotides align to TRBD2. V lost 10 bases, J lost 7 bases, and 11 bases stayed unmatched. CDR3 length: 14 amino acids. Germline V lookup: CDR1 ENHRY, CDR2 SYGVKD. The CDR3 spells CATGGGAITNEQFF. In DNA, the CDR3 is TGTGCCACGGGCGGGGGGGCCATCACGAATGAGCAGTTCTTC.